This TCR beta chain was recorded in a study of chemoradiotherapy in HPV16-positive cancers (dated by TCRdb to the early 2020s). About the study as a whole: Using functional T-cell assays on cells from two HPV16-positive patients, the researchers defined candidate HPV-specific T-cell clones and common TCR motifs. Whether T-cell immunity against the HPV oncoproteins E6 and E7 changes during chemoradiotherapy and whether survival is affected by this immunity were examined in the study. TCR repertoires from more than 70 patients with HPV-related cancers were then used to track the candidate HPV-specific TCRs and motifs. What the research found in general, with its limitations: Only a couple of HPV16-positive patients were used to derive the functional definition of HPV-specific T cells, and the survival association was reported for HPV16-positive patients. Among HPV16-positive patients, expansion of HPV-responsive T cells during chemoradiotherapy was associated with better recurrence-free survival. Expansion of candidate HPV-specific clones and E7-related TCR motifs was observed in the tumor microenvironment during treatment, whereas no such expansion was observed for non-HPV-specific T cells.

Repertoires were sampled multiple times during chemoradiotherapy, which allowed clonal expansion in the tumor microenvironment to be followed. The library was built by means of the immunoSEQ multiplex PCR assay. TCRdb obtained this table from immuneACCESS and retained in-frame rearrangements with V and J assigned. These tables miss some clones; where compared with another copy, unresolved V genes account for less than half of the shortfall, and the remainder is unexplained. This sample lists 29,000 or so clones; over 90% were detected once. In total, the top ten clones hold more than 15% of the sample. In regard to this clone: What antigen it recognizes has not been identified. No base quality information exists; no much larger clone differs at one position.

The CDR3 contains 17 residues, cysteine and phenylalanine counted. The CDR3 DNA has 51 bases and is translated from base 1. CDR1 and CDR2 are drawn from the germline V gene: SGHVS, FNYEAQ. V is reduced by 5 bases and J by 0 bases, leaving a spacing of 16 bases between them. The starting material was blood, obtained from a patient who underwent chemoradiotherapy. The sequence is built from TRBV7-6 and TRBJ2-2; no D gene can be assigned with confidence. This sequence was found in a human donor with HPV-associated anogenital cancer. The DNA is TGTGCCAGCAGCGAAATCTCACCAACTCCGAACACCGGGGAGCTGTTTTTT. Its protein is CASSEISPTPNTGELFF. The reference TRBV7-6 and TRBJ2-2 proteins fill in what lies around the CDR3, so the full variable domain reads GAGVSQSPRYKVTKRGQDVALRCDPISGHVSLYWYRQALGQGPEFLTYFNYEAQQDKSGLPNDRFSAERPEGSISTLTIQRTEQRDSAMYRCASSEISPTPNTGELFFGEGSRLTVL.